This record covers a single TCR beta chain. This entry comes from a study of CD39 and CD103 CD8 tumor-infiltrating T cells. Measured with immunoSEQ multiplex PCR; TCRdb has only the in-frame clones, and not every one. In the table there are about 17,000 clones, around nine tenths of which are singletons. CCR7 was ignored; memory CD8 cells were sorted as CD8+CD4-CD45RA-. The sequence came from a human donor with head and neck squamous cell carcinoma. Sequenced input: CD8+ T cells sorted from blood. Stated subset: total memory CD8 T cells (CD45RA-CCR7+/-) from blood or uninvolved lymph node.

The DNA of the CDR3 is TGTGCCAGCTCGAACCAGGAGGGGACAGGCATAGATACGCAGTATTTT. This translates into CASSNQEGTGIDTQYF. V gene TRBV2 combines with J gene TRBJ2-3; the match to TRBD1 covers 8 bases. This CDR3 contains 16 residues. V trimming: 8 bases; J trimming: 5 bases; junction bases outside the gene matches: 15. Germline V gene data show CDR1 as SNHLY and CDR2 as FYNNEI.